This T cell receptor (beta chain) was obtained from a study of blood T cells in healthy people across ages. A second PCR, run for about 6 to 11 cycles, used a sample-barcoded 5' primer plus a J-beta primer mix. Every sample gave at least 2.5 million paired-end reads containing CDR3. MiXCR, run by TCRdb on the 5' RACE reads, gives a single entry per CDR3 protein. This table holds around 520,000 distinct CDR3 sequences, about a quarter found once. These data were also reused for a study on T cells of mothers and their children.

The sample taken for sequencing was blood. The source is a boy aged 2 to 10 in good health.

CDR3: CASSGQGSANYGYTF. The CDR3 coding sequence is TGTGCCAGCAGTGGACAGGGGTCAGCTAACTATGGCTACACCTTC. V is TRBV2 and J is TRBJ1-2; 8 bases line up with TRBD1. The CDR3 has 15 residues. The J segment lost 0 bases and the V segment lost 4 bases, leaving 4 bases of the junction unmatched. CDR1 is SNHLY and CDR2 is FYNNEI in the germline V gene. Together with reference TRBV2 and TRBJ1-2, the CDR3 gives the full variable domain: EPEVTQTPSHQVTQMGQEVILRCVPISNHLYFYWYRQILGQKVEFLVSFYNNEISEKSEIFDDQFSVERPDGSNFTLKIRSTKLEDSAMYFCASSGQGSANYGYTFGSGTRLTVV.